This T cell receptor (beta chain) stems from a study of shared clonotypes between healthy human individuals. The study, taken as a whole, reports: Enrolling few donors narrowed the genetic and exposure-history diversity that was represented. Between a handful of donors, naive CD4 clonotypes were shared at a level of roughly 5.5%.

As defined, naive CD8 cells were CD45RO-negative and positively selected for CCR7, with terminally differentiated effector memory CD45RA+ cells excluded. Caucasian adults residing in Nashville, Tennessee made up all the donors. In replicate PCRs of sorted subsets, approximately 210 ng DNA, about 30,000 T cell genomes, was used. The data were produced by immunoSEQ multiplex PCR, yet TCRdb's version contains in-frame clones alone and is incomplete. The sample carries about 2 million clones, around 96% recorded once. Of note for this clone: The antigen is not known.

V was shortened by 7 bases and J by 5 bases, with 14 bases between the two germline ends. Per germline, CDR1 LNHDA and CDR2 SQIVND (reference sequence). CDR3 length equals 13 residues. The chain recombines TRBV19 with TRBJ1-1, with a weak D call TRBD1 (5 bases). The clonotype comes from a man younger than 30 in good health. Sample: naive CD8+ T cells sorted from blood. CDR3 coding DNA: TGTGCCAGTAAAGACCCCTGGGGGACTGAAGCTTTCTTT. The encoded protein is CASKDPWGTEAFF.